This T cell receptor (beta chain) was captured in a study of lymphopenia after photon versus proton radiotherapy. Data came from immunoSEQ multiplex PCR; TCRdb stores just in-frame clones and leaves some out. The sample contains about 25,000 clones, roughly 90% of which appear only once. As for this clone: Its antigen is not known.

This CDR3 is built from 15 residues. Whole-study findings and limits: Photon-treated patients lost naive T cells and TCR diversity; proton-treated stayed stable. Authors raise, but do not show, better survival with proton therapy.

This sequence was found in a man aged 50 or older with gastric cancer. The chain uses TRBV21-1 and TRBJ2-3; the table's D call TRBD1 went unverified against the DNA. TRBV21-1 represents a pseudogene. The sample consisted of peripheral blood, taken from a patient treated with photon-based radiotherapy. CDR3 nucleotide sequence: TGTGCCAAAGATAAGGGACAGGGGGCTACAGATACGCAGTATTTT. Translated, it gives CAKDKGQGATDTQYF.